The present T cell receptor beta chain was sequenced within a study of T cell responses to AZD1222 COVID-19 vaccine. The overall study: Pooled samples include second doses given at about 4 or 12 weeks.

Some clones are missing from TCRdb's copy, which holds only in-frame ones; the method was immunoSEQ multiplex PCR. The table includes around 99,000 clones, approximately 90% detected once. The ends were cut back, 2 bases at V and 0 bases at J, with 5 bases in the middle. Germline CDR1 is GTSNPN and CDR2 is SVGIG (reference sequence). This CDR3 region has 13 residues. The receptor was isolated from an adult in good health. V usage is TRBV30 and J usage is TRBJ1-3; D is ambiguous. Material: peripheral blood, obtained on day 0 of AZD1222 vaccination. CDR3: CAWSKPSGNTIYF. The CDR3 bases are TGTGCCTGGAGTAAACCCTCTGGAAACACCATATATTTT.